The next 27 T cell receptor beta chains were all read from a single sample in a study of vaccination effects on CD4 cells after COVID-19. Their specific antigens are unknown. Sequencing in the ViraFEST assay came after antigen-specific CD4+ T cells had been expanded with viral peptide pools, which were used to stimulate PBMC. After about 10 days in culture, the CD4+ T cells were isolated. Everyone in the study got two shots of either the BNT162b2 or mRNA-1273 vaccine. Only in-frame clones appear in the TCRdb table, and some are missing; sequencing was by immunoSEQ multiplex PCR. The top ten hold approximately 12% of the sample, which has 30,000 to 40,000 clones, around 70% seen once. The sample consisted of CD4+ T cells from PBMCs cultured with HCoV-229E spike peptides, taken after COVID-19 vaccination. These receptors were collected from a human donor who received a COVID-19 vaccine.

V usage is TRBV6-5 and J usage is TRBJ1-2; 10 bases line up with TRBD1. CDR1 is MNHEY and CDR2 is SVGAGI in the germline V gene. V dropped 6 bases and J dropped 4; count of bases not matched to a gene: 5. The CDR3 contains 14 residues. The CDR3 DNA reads TGTGCCAGCAGGCGGGGACAGGGGATCTATGGCTACACCTTC. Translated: CASRRGQGIYGYTF.

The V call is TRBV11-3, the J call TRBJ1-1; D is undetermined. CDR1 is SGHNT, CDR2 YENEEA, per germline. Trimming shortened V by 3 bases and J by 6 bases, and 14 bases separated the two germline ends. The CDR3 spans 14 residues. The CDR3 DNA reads TGTGCCAGCAGCTTCGACGGGAACGCGCCTGAAGCTTTCTTT. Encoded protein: CASSFDGNAPEAFF.

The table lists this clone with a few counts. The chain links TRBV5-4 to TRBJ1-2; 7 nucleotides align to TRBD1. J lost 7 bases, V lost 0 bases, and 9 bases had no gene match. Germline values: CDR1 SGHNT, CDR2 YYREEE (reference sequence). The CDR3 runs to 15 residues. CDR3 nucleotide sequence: TGTGCCAGCAGCTTGGCCGGGACAGCTTTCCCTGGCTACACCTTC. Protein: CASSLAGTAFPGYTF.

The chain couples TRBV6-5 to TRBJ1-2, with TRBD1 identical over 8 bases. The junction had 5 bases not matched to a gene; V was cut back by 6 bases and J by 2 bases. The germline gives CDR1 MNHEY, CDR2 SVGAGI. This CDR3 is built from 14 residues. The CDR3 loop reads CASRRGQGNYGYTF. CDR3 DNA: TGTGCCAGCAGACGCGGACAGGGCAACTATGGCTACACCTTC.

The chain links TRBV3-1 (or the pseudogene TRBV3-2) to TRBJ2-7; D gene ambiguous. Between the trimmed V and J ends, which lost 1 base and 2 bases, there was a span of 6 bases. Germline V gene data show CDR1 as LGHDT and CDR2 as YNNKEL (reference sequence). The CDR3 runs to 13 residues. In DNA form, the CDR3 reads TGTGCCAGCAGCCAAGGTCTTGCCTACGAGCAGTACTTC. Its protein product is CASSQGLAYEQYF.

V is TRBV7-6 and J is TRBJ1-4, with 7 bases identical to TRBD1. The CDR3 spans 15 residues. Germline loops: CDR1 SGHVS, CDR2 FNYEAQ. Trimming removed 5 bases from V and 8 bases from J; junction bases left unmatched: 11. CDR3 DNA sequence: TGTGCCAGCAGCCCCATTACAGGGGCAGGAGAAAAACTGTTTTTT. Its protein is CASSPITGAGEKLFF.

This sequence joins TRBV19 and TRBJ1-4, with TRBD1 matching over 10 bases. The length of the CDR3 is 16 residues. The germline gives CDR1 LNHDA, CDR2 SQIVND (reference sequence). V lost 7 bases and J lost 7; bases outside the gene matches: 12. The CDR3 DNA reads TGTGCCAGTATGGCGAGACAGGGGGCCGGAATTGAAAAACTGTTTTTT. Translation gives CASMARQGAGIEKLFF.

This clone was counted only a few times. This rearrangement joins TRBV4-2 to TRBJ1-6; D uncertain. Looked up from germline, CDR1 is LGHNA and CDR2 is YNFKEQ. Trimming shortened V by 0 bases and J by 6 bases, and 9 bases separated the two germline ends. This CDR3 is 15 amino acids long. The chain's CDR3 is CASSQEEGINSPLHF. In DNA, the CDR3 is TGTGCCAGCAGCCAAGAGGAAGGGATTAATTCACCCCTCCACTTT.

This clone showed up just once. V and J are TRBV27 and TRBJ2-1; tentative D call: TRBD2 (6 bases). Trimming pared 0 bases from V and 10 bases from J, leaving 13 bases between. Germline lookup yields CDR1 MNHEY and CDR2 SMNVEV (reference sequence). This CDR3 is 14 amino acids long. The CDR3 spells CASSLSLASGEQFF. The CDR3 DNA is TGTGCCAGCAGTTTATCACTAGCTTCTGGGGAGCAGTTCTTC.

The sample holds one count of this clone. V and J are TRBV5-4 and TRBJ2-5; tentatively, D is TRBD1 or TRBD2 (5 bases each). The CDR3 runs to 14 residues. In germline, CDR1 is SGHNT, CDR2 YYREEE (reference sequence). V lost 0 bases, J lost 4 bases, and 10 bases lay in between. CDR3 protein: CASSLDSGRETQYF. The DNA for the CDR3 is TGTGCCAGCAGCTTGGATTCGGGACGAGAGACCCAGTACTTC.

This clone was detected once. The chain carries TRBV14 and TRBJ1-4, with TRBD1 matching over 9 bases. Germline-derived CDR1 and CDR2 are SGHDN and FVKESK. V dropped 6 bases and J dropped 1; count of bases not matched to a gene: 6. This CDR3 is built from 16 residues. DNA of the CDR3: TGTGCCAGCAGACGGGACAGGGTTAGAACTAATGAAAAACTGTTTTTT. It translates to CASRRDRVRTNEKLFF.

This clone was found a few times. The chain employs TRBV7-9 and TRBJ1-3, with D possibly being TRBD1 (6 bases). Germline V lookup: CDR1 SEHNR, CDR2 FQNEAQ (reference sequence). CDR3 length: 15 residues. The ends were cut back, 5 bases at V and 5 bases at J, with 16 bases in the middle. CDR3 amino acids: CASSAQAGARNTIYF. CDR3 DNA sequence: TGTGCCAGCAGCGCCCAAGCAGGGGCTAGAAACACCATATATTTT.

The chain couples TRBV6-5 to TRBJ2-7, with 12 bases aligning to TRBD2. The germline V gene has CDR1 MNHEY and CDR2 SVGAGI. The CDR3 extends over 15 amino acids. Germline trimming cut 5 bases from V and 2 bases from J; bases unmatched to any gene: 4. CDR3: CASSNLAGGTYEQYF. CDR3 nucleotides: TGTGCCAGCAGTAATCTAGCGGGAGGGACCTACGAGCAGTACTTC.

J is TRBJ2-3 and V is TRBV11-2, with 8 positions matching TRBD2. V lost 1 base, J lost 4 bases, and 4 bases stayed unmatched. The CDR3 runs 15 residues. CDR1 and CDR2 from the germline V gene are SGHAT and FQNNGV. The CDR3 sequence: CASSLVGGASDTQYF. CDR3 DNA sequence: TGTGCCAGCAGCTTAGTCGGGGGGGCCTCAGATACGCAGTATTTT. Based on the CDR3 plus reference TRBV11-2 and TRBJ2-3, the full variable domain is EAGVAQSPRYKIIEKRQSVAFWCNPISGHATLYWYQQILGQGPKLLIQFQNNGVVDDSQLPKDRFSAERLKGVDSTLKIQPAKLEDSAVYLCASSLVGGASDTQYFGPGTRLTVL.

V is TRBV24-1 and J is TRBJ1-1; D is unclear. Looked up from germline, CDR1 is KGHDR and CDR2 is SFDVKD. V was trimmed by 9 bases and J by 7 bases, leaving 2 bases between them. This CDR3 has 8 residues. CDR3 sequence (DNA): TGTGCCACCCATGAAGCTTTCTTT. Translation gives CATHEAFF.

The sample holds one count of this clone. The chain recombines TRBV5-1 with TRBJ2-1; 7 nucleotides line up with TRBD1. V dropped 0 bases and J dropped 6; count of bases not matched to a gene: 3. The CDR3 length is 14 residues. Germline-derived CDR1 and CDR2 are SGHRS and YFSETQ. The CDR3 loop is CASSLEGDSNEQFF. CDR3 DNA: TGCGCCAGCAGCTTGGAAGGGGACAGCAATGAGCAGTTCTTC.

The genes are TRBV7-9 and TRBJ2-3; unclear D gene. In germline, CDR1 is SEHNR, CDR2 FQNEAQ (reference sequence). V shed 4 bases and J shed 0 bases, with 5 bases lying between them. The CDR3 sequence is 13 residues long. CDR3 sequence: CASSSGSTDTQYF. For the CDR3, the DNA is TGTGCCAGCAGCTCTGGGAGCACAGATACGCAGTATTTT.

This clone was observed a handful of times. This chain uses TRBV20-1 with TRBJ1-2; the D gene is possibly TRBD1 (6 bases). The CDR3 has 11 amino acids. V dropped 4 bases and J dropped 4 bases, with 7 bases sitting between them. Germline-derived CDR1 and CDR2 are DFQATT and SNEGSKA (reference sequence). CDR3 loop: CSATGVYGYTF. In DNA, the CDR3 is TGCAGTGCTACAGGGGTCTATGGCTACACCTTC.

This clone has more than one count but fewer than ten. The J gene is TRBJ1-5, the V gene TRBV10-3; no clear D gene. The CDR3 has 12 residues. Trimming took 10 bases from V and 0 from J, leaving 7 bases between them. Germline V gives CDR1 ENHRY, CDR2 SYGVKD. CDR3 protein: CATQGSNQPQHF. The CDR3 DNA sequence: TGTGCCACGCAAGGTAGCAATCAGCCCCAGCATTTT.

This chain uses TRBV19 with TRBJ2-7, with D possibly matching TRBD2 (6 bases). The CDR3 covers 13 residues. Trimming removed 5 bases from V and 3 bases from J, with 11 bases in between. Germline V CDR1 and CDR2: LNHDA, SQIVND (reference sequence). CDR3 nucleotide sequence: TGTGCCAGTAGTGGAGGACTAAACTACGAGCAGTACTTC. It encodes CASSGGLNYEQYF.

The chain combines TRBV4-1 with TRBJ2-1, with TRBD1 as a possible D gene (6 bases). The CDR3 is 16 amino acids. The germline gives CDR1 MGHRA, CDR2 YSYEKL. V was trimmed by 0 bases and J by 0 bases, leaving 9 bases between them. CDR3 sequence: CASSQDATGSYNEQFF. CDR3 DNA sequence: TGCGCCAGCAGCCAAGATGCGACAGGCTCCTACAATGAGCAGTTCTTC.

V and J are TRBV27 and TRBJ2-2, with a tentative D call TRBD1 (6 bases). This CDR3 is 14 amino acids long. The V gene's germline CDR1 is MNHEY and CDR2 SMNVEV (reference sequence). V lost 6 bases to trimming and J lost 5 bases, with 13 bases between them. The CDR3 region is CASRGALGTGELFF. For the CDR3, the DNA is TGTGCCAGCAGGGGGGCCTTAGGGACCGGGGAGCTGTTTTTT.

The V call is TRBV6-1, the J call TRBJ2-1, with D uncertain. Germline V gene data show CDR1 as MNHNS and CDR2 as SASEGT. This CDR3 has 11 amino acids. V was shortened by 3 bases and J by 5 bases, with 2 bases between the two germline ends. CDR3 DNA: TGTGCCAGCAGTGAGAACAATGAGCAGTTCTTC. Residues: CASSENNEQFF.

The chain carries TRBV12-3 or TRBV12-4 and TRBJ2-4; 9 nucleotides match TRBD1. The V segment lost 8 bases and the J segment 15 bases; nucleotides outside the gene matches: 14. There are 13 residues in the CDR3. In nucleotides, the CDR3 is TGTGCCAGCCACGCGACAGGGGGGGGTTCTTCGTACTTC. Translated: CASHATGGGSSYF.

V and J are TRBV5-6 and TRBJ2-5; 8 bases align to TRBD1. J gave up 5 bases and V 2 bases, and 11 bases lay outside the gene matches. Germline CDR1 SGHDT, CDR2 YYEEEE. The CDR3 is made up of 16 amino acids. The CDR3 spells CASSLSTGAGIETQYF. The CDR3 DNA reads TGTGCCAGCAGCTTATCGACAGGGGCTGGGATTGAGACCCAGTACTTC. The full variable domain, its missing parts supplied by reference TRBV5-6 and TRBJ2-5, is DAGVTQSPTHLIKTRGQQVTLRCSPKSGHDTVSWYQQALGQGPQFIFQYYEEEERQRGNFPDRFSGHQFPNYSSELNVNALLLGDSALYLCASSLSTGAGIETQYFGPGTRLLVL.

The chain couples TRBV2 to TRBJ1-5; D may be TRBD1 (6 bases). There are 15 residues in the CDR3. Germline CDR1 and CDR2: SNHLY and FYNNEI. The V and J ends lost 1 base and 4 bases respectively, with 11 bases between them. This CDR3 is CASSEEVTGNQPQHF. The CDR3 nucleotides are TGTGCCAGCAGTGAAGAGGTGACAGGAAATCAGCCCCAGCATTTT.

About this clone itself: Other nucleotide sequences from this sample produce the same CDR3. The chain's CDR3 is CASSQEGGSYEQYF. Written as DNA, the CDR3 is TGTGCCAGCAGCCAAGAGGGGGGCTCCTACGAGCAGTACTTC. The chain recombines TRBV3-1 (or the pseudogene TRBV3-2) with TRBJ2-7; perhaps TRBD2 as D (6 bases). Trimming left V 0 bases short and J 0 bases short, with 6 bases between. Per the germline V gene, CDR1 is LGHDT and CDR2 is YNNKEL (reference sequence). The CDR3 runs 14 residues.